These 18 T cell receptor beta chains originate from one sample sequenced in a study of blood T cell repertoires in COVID-19. TCRdb's table, derived via immunoSEQ multiplex PCR, lists solely in-frame clones and lacks some. The profile shows about 180,000 clones, 82% of them singletons. The sample comprised PBMCs or T cells enriched from blood (not recorded which). The receptor set was obtained from a man in his 60s who had recovered from COVID-19.

V usage is TRBV7-2 and J usage is TRBJ1-2, with TRBD1 as a possible D gene (5 bases). The germline V and J ends were trimmed by 0 bases and 4 bases, with 9 bases remaining between them. This CDR3 region has 14 residues. CDR1 and CDR2 from the germline V gene are SGHTA and FQGNSA. The CDR3 nucleotides are TGTGCCAGCAGCTTAGCCCAGGGAGGCTATGGCTACACCTTC. Its protein is CASSLAQGGYGYTF. The whole variable domain, remainder taken from reference TRBV7-2 and TRBJ1-2, is GAGVSQSPSNKVTEKGKDVELRCDPISGHTALYWYRQSLGQGLEFLIYFQGNSAPDKSGLPSDRFSAERTGGSVSTLTIQRTQQEDSAVYLCASSLAQGGYGYTFGSGTRLTVV.

This clone was counted only a few times. V is TRBV7-3 and J is TRBJ1-2; D is unclear. CDR3 length: 14 residues. Between the trimmed V and J ends, which lost 0 bases and 7 bases, there was a span of 12 bases. CDR1 is SGHTA, CDR2 FQGTGA, per germline. The chain's CDR3 is CASSLTLADSGYTF. For the CDR3, the DNA is TGTGCCAGCAGCTTAACGTTGGCAGACTCTGGCTACACCTTC.

V is TRBV15 and J is TRBJ2-1, with a tentative D call TRBD2 (5 bases). V lost 0 bases to trimming and J lost 13 bases, with 16 bases between them. CDR1 is LNHNV and CDR2 is YYDKDF in the germline V gene (reference sequence). The CDR3 is 14 amino acids. The CDR3 sequence: CATSRDRAGRGQFF. The DNA for the CDR3 is TGTGCCACCAGCAGAGATCGGGCGGGTCGTGGTCAGTTCTTC.

V and J are TRBV28 and TRBJ1-1, with TRBD1 matching over 10 bases. This CDR3 is built from 14 residues. V dropped 7 bases and J dropped 5; count of bases not matched to a gene: 7. Germline lookup yields CDR1 MDHEN and CDR2 SYDVKM. The CDR3 here is CASIGTGVRTEAFF. The DNA of the CDR3 is TGTGCCAGCATCGGGACAGGGGTTCGTACTGAAGCTTTCTTT.

J is TRBJ2-2 and V is TRBV19; TRBD2 matches 11 bases. Germline CDR1 is LNHDA and CDR2 is SQIVND (reference sequence). V shed 4 bases and J 4 bases; nucleotides not matched to a gene: 2. The CDR3 runs 15 residues. The CDR3 coding sequence is TGTGCCAGTAGTAACGGACTAGCGGGCACCGGGGAGCTGTTTTTT. It yields the protein CASSNGLAGTGELFF.

This chain joins TRBV10-3 and TRBJ1-6, with a weak D call TRBD1 (5 bases). Germline V gene data show CDR1 as ENHRY and CDR2 as SYGVKD. Trimming removed 6 bases at V and 7 bases at J, with 16 bases between. There are 15 residues in the CDR3. CDR3 DNA: TGTGCCATCAGGGGCGGGACGGCGAGCAATTCACCCCTCCACTTT. It translates to CAIRGGTASNSPLHF.

CDR3 sequence reads: CSVEAAGGEGETSYEQYF. The CDR3 coding sequence is TGCAGCGTTGAGGCGGCAGGGGGCGAAGGAGAGACCTCCTACGAGCAGTACTTC. The rearrangement links TRBV29-1 to TRBJ2-7, with TRBD1 identical over 8 bases. CDR3 size: 18 residues. Germline CDR1 reads SQVTM; CDR2 reads ANQGSEA. J was trimmed by 0 bases and V by 3 bases; bases with no gene match: 16.

CDR3 protein: CAISESVGGDGTEAFF. The DNA of the CDR3 is TGTGCCATCAGTGAGTCGGTTGGGGGGGACGGCACTGAAGCTTTCTTT. The chain has TRBV10-3 and TRBJ1-1; TRBD1 might be the D (5 bases). Germline V CDR1 and CDR2: ENHRY, SYGVKD. V was shortened by 0 bases and J by 4 bases, with 15 bases between the two germline ends. The CDR3 is 16 residues long.

V and J are TRBV11-3 and TRBJ2-2, with 7 bases that match TRBD2. After removal of 5 bases from V and 0 bases from J, the junction contained 6 bases not matched to a gene. CDR3 size: 16 residues. Germline V gene sequence: CDR1 SGHNT, CDR2 YENEEA. The CDR3 nucleotides are TGTGCCAGCAGCGGCGGGAGTGGAACGAACACCGGGGAGCTGTTTTTT. Translated, it gives CASSGGSGTNTGELFF.

This chain links TRBV9 with TRBJ2-1; 7 bases fit TRBD1. In germline, CDR1 is SGDLS, CDR2 YYNGEE. J lost 3 bases, V lost 2 bases, and 5 bases had no gene match. This CDR3 has 15 residues. CDR3 sequence: CASSVLQGNYNEQFF. Here the CDR3 DNA reads TGTGCCAGCAGCGTCCTACAGGGGAACTACAATGAGCAGTTCTTC.

J is TRBJ1-1 and V is TRBV29-1; no definite D call. V was trimmed by 0 bases and J by 4 bases, leaving 12 bases between them. The germline CDR1 and CDR2 sequences are SQVTM and ANQGSEA. The CDR3 runs to 14 residues. The CDR3 reads CSVEDRGYGTEAFF. CDR3 coding DNA: TGCAGCGTTGAAGATCGAGGCTATGGCACTGAAGCTTTCTTT.

The CDR3 DNA follows: TGTGCCAGCAGCTTGTCTCTTTACTCGGGGGATGAAGCTTTCTTT. This translates into CASSLSLYSGDEAFF. The chain employs TRBV5-4 and TRBJ1-1; weak D call: TRBD1 (5 bases). V was shortened by 1 base and J by 7 bases, with 17 bases between the two germline ends. In germline, CDR1 is SGHNT, CDR2 YYREEE (reference sequence). The CDR3 is 15 residues long.

The chain couples TRBV30 to TRBJ2-4; 7 nucleotides line up with TRBD1. The CDR3 length is 14 residues. V lost 3 bases to trimming and J lost 7 bases; unmatched junction nucleotides: 9. From germline, CDR1 is GTSNPN and CDR2 SVGIG (reference sequence). CDR3 protein: CAWSLGQSNNIQYF. The CDR3, as DNA: TGTGCCTGGAGCCTGGGACAGTCGAATAACATTCAGTACTTC.

The chain is built from TRBV9 and TRBJ1-1; a weak D match, TRBD1 (5 bases). CDR3 length: 14 amino acids. Germline V lookup: CDR1 SGDLS, CDR2 YYNGEE. Between the trimmed V and J ends, which lost 0 bases and 0 bases, there was a span of 6 bases. This CDR3 is CASSVAQVNTEAFF. In nucleotides, the CDR3 is TGTGCCAGCAGCGTAGCACAGGTGAACACTGAAGCTTTCTTT.

The count of this clone is one. The rearrangement joins TRBV6-5 to TRBJ2-1, with 12 bases lining up with TRBD2. CDR3 size: 16 residues. With 0 bases clipped from V and 9 bases from J, the junction kept 6 bases outside the gene matches. The germline gives CDR1 MNHEY, CDR2 SVGAGI. The CDR3 DNA is TGTGCCAGCAGTTACTCATCTAGCGGGGGGGACGGTGAGCAGTTCTTC. As protein: CASSYSSSGGDGEQFF.

The chain combines TRBV5-8 with TRBJ1-1; D gene unclear. From germline, CDR1 is SGHTS and CDR2 YDEGEE. The CDR3 has 15 amino acids. V gave up 3 bases and J gave up 0 bases, with 12 bases separating them. In nucleotides, the CDR3 is TGTGCCAGCAGCTACGGTGTCGATATGAACACTGAAGCTTTCTTT. Translated, it gives CASSYGVDMNTEAFF.

The chain joins TRBV27 to TRBJ2-1; 7 nucleotides match TRBD1. Germline assignment: CDR1 MNHEY and CDR2 SMNVEV (reference sequence). Losses at the gene ends were 5 bases for V and 4 bases for J; bases not matched to a gene: 8. The CDR3 covers 15 residues. The CDR3 DNA is TGTGCCAGCAGTACCGGGACAGAGACTTACAATGAGCAGTTCTTC. It yields the protein CASSTGTETYNEQFF.

The rearrangement links TRBV5-6 to TRBJ1-2; unclear D gene. There are 11 residues in the CDR3. Looked up from germline, CDR1 is SGHDT and CDR2 is YYEEEE. The V gene lost 0 bases and the J gene lost 6 bases, with 3 bases spanning the gap. The CDR3: CASSLAHGYTF. CDR3 coding DNA: TGTGCCAGCAGCTTGGCTCATGGCTACACCTTC. Together with reference TRBV5-6 and TRBJ1-2, the CDR3 gives the full variable domain: DAGVTQSPTHLIKTRGQQVTLRCSPKSGHDTVSWYQQALGQGPQFIFQYYEEEERQRGNFPDRFSGHQFPNYSSELNVNALLLGDSALYLCASSLAHGYTFGSGTRLTVV.